These T cell receptor beta chains were read from a single sample in a study of blood T cell repertoires in COVID-19. The assay was immunoSEQ multiplex PCR, and TCRdb's table has in-frame clones only and misses some. In the table there are under 450,000 clones, just over 90% of which are singletons. Sequences were obtained from PBMCs or T cells enriched from blood (not recorded which). The receptors originated from a woman aged 35 to 49 who had been exposed to COVID-19. Each CDR3 is given with its conserved first and last residue. D genes are given only for firm matches. Expanded clones are given a class, and other clones once, few, many or no size at all.

D gene | J gene | clone size | V gene | CDR3 DNA | CDR3 protein
TRBD2 | TRBJ2-3 | NA | TRBV9 | TGTGCCAGCAGCGAGAGCGGGGCCACAGATACGCAGTATTTT | CASSESGATDTQYF
TRBD2 | TRBJ2-3 | NA | TRBV11-1 | TGTGCCAGCAGCGAGATAGACGGGGGGGCAGGAGATACGCAGTATTTT | CASSEIDGGAGDTQYF
NA | TRBJ1-2 | NA | TRBV9 | TGTGCCAGCAGCGAGGGTGAGGAGGACTATGGCTACACCTTC | CASSEGEEDYGYTF
NA | TRBJ1-2 | NA | TRBV3-1/TRBV3-2 | TGTGCCAGCAGCCAAGGGGGGGGGACTTCTAACTATGGCTACACCTTC | CASSQGGGTSNYGYTF
NA | TRBJ1-4 | NA | TRBV30 | TGTGCCTGGAGTCAACAGTATAATGAAAAACTGTTTTTT | CAWSQQYNEKLFF
NA | TRBJ2-3 | NA | TRBV7-9 | TGTGCCAGCAGCTCGGAGAAAGCGCCAGATACGCAGTATTTT | CASSSEKAPDTQYF
TRBD1 | TRBJ1-2 | NA | TRBV6-5 | TGTGCCAGCAGCGGACAGGCCTATGGCTACACCTTC | CASSGQAYGYTF
NA | TRBJ1-1 | NA | TRBV30 | TGTGCCTGGATAGCTTCAGCAAAGCTGAACACTGAAGCTTTCTTT | CAWIASAKLNTEAFF
NA | TRBJ2-1 | NA | TRBV5-4 | TGTGCCAGCAGCCACCCGGAGTCCTACAATGAGCAGTTCTTC | CASSHPESYNEQFF
TRBD1 | TRBJ1-5 | NA | TRBV27 | TGTGCCAGCAGTTTATTCGGACAGGGGAATAGCAATCAGCCCCAGCATTTT | CASSLFGQGNSNQPQHF
NA | TRBJ1-1 | NA | TRBV7-2 | TGTGCCAGCAGCTATACAGGGATCGTCACTGAAGCTTTCTTT | CASSYTGIVTEAFF
NA | TRBJ2-7 | NA | TRBV9 | TGTGCCAGCTCCCTGGGGGGCGAGCAGTACTTC | CASSLGGEQYF
NA | TRBJ1-2 | NA | TRBV7-3 | TGTGCCAGCAGCTTAGCCCCTGATACAGATTTTCGAGGCTACACCTTC | CASSLAPDTDFRGYTF
TRBD1 | TRBJ1-2 | NA | TRBV5-4 | TGTGCCAGCAGCCACCCGACAGGGGTATACTATGGCTACACCTTC | CASSHPTGVYYGYTF
TRBD1 | TRBJ2-2 | NA | TRBV7-7 | TGTGCTAGCAGCGCCAGGACAGGGTCGGGCACCGGGGAGCTGTTTTTT | CASSARTGSGTGELFF
NA | TRBJ2-1 | NA | TRBV3-1/TRBV3-2 | TGTGCCAGCAGCTCGGGACTGTCCTACAATGAGCAGTTCTTC | CASSSGLSYNEQFF
TRBD1 | TRBJ1-6 | NA | TRBV2 | TGTGCCAGCAGTCCACTTGGGACAGGGCTTAATTCACCCCTCCACTTT | CASSPLGTGLNSPLHF
TRBD1 | TRBJ2-3 | NA | TRBV14 | TGTGCCAGCAGCCACCGGACAGGATCAGGTGGTACGCAGTATTTT | CASSHRTGSGGTQYF
NA | TRBJ2-2 | NA | TRBV18 | TGTGCCAGCTCACCGCCGAACAGGGCGAGTGCCGGGGAGCTGTTTTTT | CASSPPNRASAGELFF
NA | TRBJ1-5 | once | TRBV2 | TGTGCCAGCAGGGACAGTCGAATCCCTCATCAGCCCCAGCATTTT | CASRDSRIPHQPQHF
NA | TRBJ2-5 | once | TRBV5-4 | TGTGCCAGCAGCTTGGGCAGCCAAGAGACCCAGTACTTC | CASSLGSQETQYF
NA | TRBJ2-3 | NA | TRBV11-2 | TGTGCCAGCAGCCCTAGCGACACAGATACGCAGTATTTT | CASSPSDTDTQYF
TRBD1 | TRBJ2-3 | NA | TRBV2 | TGTGCCAGCGGGACCGGGACAGGGGTCCTAGATACGCAGTATTTT | CASGTGTGVLDTQYF
NA | TRBJ1-6 | NA | TRBV7-3 | TGTGCCAGCAGCTTGGCCAGGGGAAAAGGTTCACCCCTCCACTTT | CASSLARGKGSPLHF
NA | TRBJ1-6 | NA | TRBV5-1 | TGCGCCAGCAGCATGACAGCAGGGAATTCACCCCTCCACTTT | CASSMTAGNSPLHF
NA | TRBJ1-5 | NA | TRBV25-1 | TGTGCCAGCAGTCCCGGCTGGAGGGACGAAGATCAGCCCCAGCATTTT | CASSPGWRDEDQPQHF
TRBD1 | TRBJ1-4 | NA | TRBV7-9 | TGTGCCAGCAGCTCGAGGGATGACAGGGACAAACTGTTTTTT | CASSSRDDRDKLFF
NA | TRBJ2-1 | NA | TRBV19 | TGTGCCAGTAGTATCGTGGCGGGAAGTGAGCAGTTCTTC | CASSIVAGSEQFF
NA | TRBJ2-1 | NA | TRBV27 | TGTGCCAGCAGTCAAGCCTCCGGGACTGTTCCCTACAATGAGCAGTTCTTC | CASSQASGTVPYNEQFF
TRBD1 | TRBJ1-3 | NA | TRBV19 | TGTGCCAGTAGTATTGGGACAGGGACTCTCTCTGGAAACACCATATATTTT | CASSIGTGTLSGNTIYF
NA | TRBJ1-3 | NA | TRBV11-3 | TGTGCCAGCAGGGCAGGCTCTGGAAACACCATATATTTT | CASRAGSGNTIYF
NA | TRBJ1-3 | NA | TRBV9 | TGTGCCAGCAGCGTAGGGACACGCTCTGGAAACACCATATATTTT | CASSVGTRSGNTIYF
NA | TRBJ1-5 | NA | TRBV5-1 | TGCGCCAGCAGTCCACAGGGTAACAATCAGCCCCAGCATTTT | CASSPQGNNQPQHF
NA | TRBJ1-3 | NA | TRBV27 | TGTGCCAGCAGTTTAAGAGGGACTAGCTCTGGAAACACCATATATTTT | CASSLRGTSSGNTIYF
TRBD1 | TRBJ1-2 | NA | TRBV27 | TGTGCCAGCAGTCTCGGACAGGGACGCGATGGCTACACCTTC | CASSLGQGRDGYTF
TRBD1 | TRBJ1-2 | NA | TRBV5-4 | TGTGCCAGCAGCTTGGGATACAGGGGGCGCCTCAATGGCTACACCTTC | CASSLGYRGRLNGYTF
NA | TRBJ1-3 | NA | TRBV11-2 | TGTGCCAGCAGCTTTCAGAACACCATATATTTT | CASSFQNTIYF
NA | TRBJ2-3 | few | TRBV2 | TGTGCCAGTGGGTGGGGCTCGGATACGCAGTATTTT | CASGWGSDTQYF
NA | TRBJ2-1 | NA | TRBV9 | TGTGCCAGCAGCCCCGCCGGGAGCAATGAGCAGTTCTTC | CASSPAGSNEQFF
NA | TRBJ1-5 | NA | TRBV19 | TGTGCCAGTAGTACATCGGGGATTTATAGCAATCAGCCCCAGCATTTT | CASSTSGIYSNQPQHF
NA | TRBJ1-5 | NA | TRBV29-1 | TGCAGCGTCAACAGGGATGGAAGCAATCAGCCCCAGCATTTT | CSVNRDGSNQPQHF
NA | TRBJ2-4 | NA | TRBV15 | TGTGCCACCAGCAGAGATCTCGGTCTTGGAGCCAAAAACATTCAGTACTTC | CATSRDLGLGAKNIQYF
NA | TRBJ1-2 | few | TRBV2 | TGTGCCAGCAGTGATACCGGGACAATCTATGGCTACACCTTC | CASSDTGTIYGYTF
NA | TRBJ2-1 | NA | TRBV6-5 | TGTGCCAGCAGTTCGCGCCGACGGCACTCGGGGGATGAGCAGTTCTTC | CASSSRRRHSGDEQFF
NA | TRBJ1-1 | NA | TRBV5-1 | TGCGCCAGCAGCTTGTTGACTCTTGGAGAGGACACTGAAGCTTTCTTT | CASSLLTLGEDTEAFF